The 28 T cell receptor beta chains below were found in one sample sequenced in a study of CD8+ T cells in alopecia areata. The treatment denotes: oral pan-JAK inhibitor, 5-10 mg twice daily. After isolation, RNA underwent reverse transcription to generate cDNA as the sequencing template. Profiling relied on immunoSEQ multiplex PCR, and the TCRdb table lists in-frame clones only, not all of them. The sample records over 120,000 clones, roughly 54% being singletons. The sequences come from CD8+ T cells sorted from blood, collected at week 4, from a patient treated with tofacitinib. Receptors were obtained from a human donor with alopecia areata.

In DNA form, the CDR3 reads TGCGCCAGCAGCTTGATGGGACAGGACAACTATGGCTACACCTTC. Translated: CASSLMGQDNYGYTF. The chain links TRBV5-1 to TRBJ1-2, with 8 bases lining up with TRBD1. J lost 2 bases, V lost 1 base, and 4 bases had no gene match. This CDR3 comprises 15 residues. Germline lookup yields CDR1 SGHRS and CDR2 YFSETQ.

V gene TRBV30 combines with J gene TRBJ1-1, with no clear D. This CDR3 contains 13 residues. Germline-derived CDR1 and CDR2 are GTSNPN and SVGIG (reference sequence). Between the trimmed V and J ends, which lost 0 bases and 3 bases, there was a span of 8 bases. The CDR3 DNA is TGTGCCTGGAGTGTTATGATTCACACTGAAGCTTTCTTT. Its protein is CAWSVMIHTEAFF.

This clone was detected only a few times. The gene calls are TRBV7-9 and TRBJ2-2; D is possibly TRBD1 (5 bases). The CDR3 sequence is 14 residues long. Germline V CDR1 and CDR2: SEHNR, FQNEAQ (reference sequence). Between the trimmed V and J ends, which lost 5 bases and 1 base, there was a span of 8 bases. The CDR3 coding sequence is TGTGCCAGCAGCCAGGGCGGGAACACCGGGGAGCTGTTTTTT. It encodes CASSQGGNTGELFF.

The J gene is TRBJ2-4, the V gene TRBV2; possibly TRBD1 for D (5 bases). This CDR3 is 16 amino acids long. CDR1 is SNHLY, CDR2 FYNNEI, per germline. V was clipped by 2 bases and J by 4 bases, with 15 bases between them. Here the CDR3 reads CASSEWEGEGKNIQYF. DNA of the CDR3: TGTGCCAGCAGTGAATGGGAAGGGGAAGGAAAAAACATTCAGTACTTC.

V is TRBV11-2 and J is TRBJ2-5; 8 nucleotides align to TRBD1. J lost 0 bases, V lost 5 bases, and 8 bases had no gene match. Germline CDR1 SGHAT, CDR2 FQNNGV. The CDR3 has 16 amino acids. CDR3 sequence reads: CASSPRTGSHQETQYF. The CDR3 bases are TGTGCCAGCAGCCCCCGGACAGGGTCCCACCAAGAGACCCAGTACTTC.

V and J are TRBV27 and TRBJ2-3; 11 nucleotides line up with TRBD2. CDR3 size: 15 residues. Germline V gives CDR1 MNHEY, CDR2 SMNVEV (reference sequence). Trimming took 3 bases from V and 6 from J; bases not matched to a gene: 5. As DNA, the CDR3 is TGTGCCAGCAGTTTTAGCGGGGGGGCCTTTGATACGCAGTATTTT. It codes for CASSFSGGAFDTQYF.

This clone was detected only a few times. The rearrangement uses TRBV25-1 and TRBJ2-3; D is possibly TRBD2 (6 bases). Looked up from germline, CDR1 is MGHDK and CDR2 is SYGVNS. V lost 5 bases and J 5 bases, leaving 20 bases between the germline ends. The CDR3 has 16 residues. CDR3 sequence reads: CASSWGDFSLRDTQYF. The CDR3 nucleotides read TGTGCCAGCAGTTGGGGGGACTTTTCCCTCCGAGATACGCAGTATTTT.

This clone was counted only a few times. V is TRBV14 and J is TRBJ2-1; no reliable D call. Trimming removed 1 base at V and 0 bases at J, with 10 bases between. The CDR3 is 16 residues long. Germline V gene lookup returns CDR1 SGHDN and CDR2 FVKESK. The CDR3, as DNA: TGTGCCAGCAGCCAAGTGTTACAGATCTCCTACAATGAGCAGTTCTTC. Protein product: CASSQVLQISYNEQFF.

This clone was counted between two and nine times. The chain is built from TRBV30 and TRBJ2-4, with D possibly TRBD1 on 6 matching bases. This CDR3 has 13 amino acids. The germline V gene has CDR1 GTSNPN and CDR2 SVGIG (reference sequence). V was shortened by 1 base and J by 10 bases, with 14 bases between the two germline ends. CDR3 coding DNA: TGTGCCTGGAGTGGGGGCAGGGGATATATTCAGTACTTC. Its protein is CAWSGGRGYIQYF. Full variable domain (missing parts from reference TRBV30 and TRBJ2-4): SQTIHQWPATLVQPVGSPLSLECTVEGTSNPNLYWYRQAAGRGLQLLFYSVGIGQISSEVPQNLSASRPQDRQFILSSKKLLLSDSGFYLCAWSGGRGYIQYFGAGTRLSVL.

This clone was counted only a few times. The V call is TRBV6-1, the J call TRBJ2-7; 9 nucleotides agree with TRBD1. The germline V gene has CDR1 MNHNS and CDR2 SASEGT. V was pared by 4 bases and J by 3 bases, with 7 bases of the junction left unmatched. The CDR3 sequence is 15 residues long. CDR3 amino acids: CASSAARDRVYEQYF. The CDR3 DNA follows: TGTGCCAGCAGTGCAGCCCGGGACAGGGTCTACGAGCAGTACTTC.

The chain joins TRBV6-1 to TRBJ2-6; 9 positions match TRBD2. The germline V gene encodes CDR1 MNHNS and CDR2 SASEGT. This CDR3 is built from 19 residues. With 4 bases clipped from V and 0 bases from J, the junction kept 10 bases outside the gene matches. The CDR3 coding sequence is TGTGCCAGCAGTGCCCTAGGGCTAGCGGGACCCTCTGGGGCCAACGTCCTGACTTTC. Its translation is CASSALGLAGPSGANVLTF.

The chain carries TRBV29-1 and TRBJ1-1; tentatively, D is TRBD1 (6 bases). The V gene's germline CDR1 is SQVTM and CDR2 ANQGSEA. The CDR3 spans 14 residues. V was shortened by 3 bases and J by 1 base, with 12 bases between the two germline ends. This CDR3 is CSVDPQGWNTEAFF. As DNA, the CDR3 is TGCAGCGTTGACCCACAGGGATGGAACACTGAAGCTTTCTTT.

This chain connects TRBV9 to TRBJ2-7; 7 nucleotides match TRBD1. Germline V gene data show CDR1 as SGDLS and CDR2 as YYNGEE. The CDR3 has 14 residues. Unmatched junction bases numbered 5, after V lost 0 bases and J lost 5 bases. CDR3 bases: TGTGCCAGCAGCGTAGCGACAGGGATCGACGAGCAGTACTTC. As protein: CASSVATGIDEQYF.

The chain has TRBV5-1 and TRBJ1-2; perhaps TRBD1 as D (5 bases). This CDR3 spans 13 amino acids. Trimming stripped 4 bases from V and 6 bases from J, with 13 bases between. Germline CDR1 SGHRS, CDR2 YFSETQ. The CDR3 reads CASSQGPGDGYTF. The CDR3, as DNA: TGCGCCAGCAGCCAGGGACCCGGGGATGGCTACACCTTC.

This clone was observed a few times. This sequence joins TRBV29-1 and TRBJ2-5; D perhaps matches TRBD2 (6 bases). The germline gives CDR1 SQVTM, CDR2 ANQGSEA. The CDR3 runs to 13 residues. V was cut by 6 bases and J by 4 bases, with 15 bases left in between. DNA of the CDR3: TGCAGCGTGGGCGGGACCCGAGGAGAGACCCAGTACTTC. Amino acids: CSVGGTRGETQYF.

The V call is TRBV29-1, the J call TRBJ1-1; D is ambiguous. The length of the CDR3 is 13 residues. Trimming left V 1 base short and J 0 bases short, with 6 bases between. CDR1 and CDR2 from the germline V gene are SQVTM and ANQGSEA. The CDR3 DNA sequence: TGCAGCGTTGAAGGGGGTTTGAACACTGAAGCTTTCTTT. Amino acids: CSVEGGLNTEAFF.

This chain links TRBV30 with TRBJ2-7; D is uncertain. CDR1 GTSNPN and CDR2 SVGIG come from the germline V gene (reference sequence). CDR3 length: 14 amino acids. V was shortened by 0 bases and J by 2 bases, with 11 bases between the two germline ends. CDR3 DNA: TGTGCCTGGAGTGTAAGCCAGGCCACCTACGAGCAGTACTTC. As protein: CAWSVSQATYEQYF.

This clone was observed a single time. V and J are TRBV6-5 and TRBJ1-2; no clear D. This CDR3 has 11 amino acids. Trimming stripped 4 bases from V and 7 bases from J, with 7 bases between. CDR1 is MNHEY, CDR2 SVGAGI, per germline. The CDR3 spells CASSSGTGYTF. In DNA, the CDR3 is TGTGCCAGCAGTTCGGGCACTGGCTACACCTTC.

This chain connects TRBV23-1 to TRBJ2-4; D is unresolved. TRBV23-1 is identified as an open reading frame with a role that is uncertain. There are 16 residues in the CDR3. V lost 0 bases and J 2 bases, leaving 11 bases between the germline ends. The DNA of the CDR3 is TGCGCCAGCAGTCAATCCTACCGGACGCCCAAAAACATTCAGTACTTC. This sequence encodes CASSQSYRTPKNIQYF.

This chain links TRBV7-3 with TRBJ2-3; 7 bases match TRBD2. V dropped 5 bases and J dropped 6; count of bases not matched to a gene: 8. This CDR3 region has 14 residues. Germline V lookup: CDR1 SGHTA, CDR2 FQGTGA. In DNA form, the CDR3 reads TGTGCCAGCAGCGCCGTAGGCGGGGGTGATACGCAGTATTTT. Its protein product is CASSAVGGGDTQYF.

This clone was seen more than once but under ten times. The gene calls are TRBV30 and TRBJ1-1; 9 bases are a match to TRBD1. Per germline, CDR1 GTSNPN and CDR2 SVGIG (reference sequence). J was trimmed by 5 bases and V by 5 bases; bases with no gene match: 12. The length of the CDR3 is 15 residues. The CDR3 protein is CAWRGTGKGWTEAFF. CDR3 sequence (DNA): TGTGCCTGGCGAGGGACAGGGAAAGGATGGACTGAAGCTTTCTTT.

This chain connects TRBV6-5 to TRBJ1-1, with no clear D. The V end was cut by 6 bases, the J end by 7 bases, with 9 bases between. Germline-derived CDR1 and CDR2 are MNHEY and SVGAGI. This CDR3 spans 11 amino acids. This chain's CDR3 is CASRTLGEAFF. The CDR3 nucleotides read TGTGCCAGCAGGACTTTGGGTGAAGCTTTCTTT.

This clone is labeled as medium-sized. The CDR3 DNA is TGTGCCAGCAGCTTAGACGTAGTTACCTCCTACGAGCAGTACTTC. Its protein is CASSLDVVTSYEQYF. The chain has TRBV11-2 and TRBJ2-7; no clear D gene. Looked up from germline, CDR1 is SGHAT and CDR2 is FQNNGV. The V end lost 0 bases, the J end lost 0 bases, and 9 bases lay between the germline ends. The CDR3 totals 15 residues.

The rearrangement uses TRBV15 and TRBJ1-2; tentatively, D is TRBD1 (5 bases). Trimming left V 9 bases short and J 1 base short, with 21 bases between. The germline gives CDR1 LNHNV, CDR2 YYDKDF (reference sequence). The CDR3 spans 16 residues. This CDR3 is CATGTSRKPINYGYTF. The CDR3 DNA sequence: TGTGCCACAGGGACGTCCAGGAAACCTATTAACTATGGCTACACCTTC.

Sample share makes this clone medium-sized (0.01 to 0.1%). The J gene is TRBJ2-1, the V gene TRBV6-4, with TRBD2 matching 10 bases. CDR1 is MRHNA and CDR2 is SNTAGT in the germline V gene. The CDR3 is made up of 14 amino acids. V lost 3 bases, J lost 6 bases, and 2 bases stayed unmatched. The CDR3 DNA sequence: TGTGCCAGCAGTGAGGGGACTAGCGCCAATGAGCAGTTCTTC. Translating it yields CASSEGTSANEQFF.

The rearrangement uses TRBV7-2 and TRBJ2-1; possibly TRBD1 or TRBD2 for D (5 bases each). Germline assignment: CDR1 SGHTA and CDR2 FQGNSA. V was shortened by 7 bases and J by 0 bases, with 13 bases between the two germline ends. The CDR3 consists of 15 residues. The CDR3 DNA reads TGTGCCAGCACTCCAGAGGGGAGCTCCTACAATGAGCAGTTCTTC. The encoded protein is CASTPEGSSYNEQFF.

The V gene is TRBV5-1, the J gene TRBJ2-3; D call uncertain. Germline V gene sequence: CDR1 SGHRS, CDR2 YFSETQ. Trimming removed 1 base from V and 0 bases from J, with 12 bases in between. CDR3 length: 16 amino acids. The CDR3: CASSLFRAASTDTQYF. CDR3 DNA: TGCGCCAGCAGCTTGTTTCGTGCGGCTAGCACAGATACGCAGTATTTT.

This chain uses TRBV9 with TRBJ2-1; 9 bases align to TRBD2. The length of the CDR3 is 17 residues. Germline assignment: CDR1 SGDLS and CDR2 YYNGEE. V gave up 3 bases and J gave up 2 bases; unmatched junction bases: 9. The CDR3 DNA reads TGTGCCAGCAGCGCTAAGAGCGGGGGGTTCGCCTACAATGAGCAGTTCTTC. This gives the protein CASSAKSGGFAYNEQFF.